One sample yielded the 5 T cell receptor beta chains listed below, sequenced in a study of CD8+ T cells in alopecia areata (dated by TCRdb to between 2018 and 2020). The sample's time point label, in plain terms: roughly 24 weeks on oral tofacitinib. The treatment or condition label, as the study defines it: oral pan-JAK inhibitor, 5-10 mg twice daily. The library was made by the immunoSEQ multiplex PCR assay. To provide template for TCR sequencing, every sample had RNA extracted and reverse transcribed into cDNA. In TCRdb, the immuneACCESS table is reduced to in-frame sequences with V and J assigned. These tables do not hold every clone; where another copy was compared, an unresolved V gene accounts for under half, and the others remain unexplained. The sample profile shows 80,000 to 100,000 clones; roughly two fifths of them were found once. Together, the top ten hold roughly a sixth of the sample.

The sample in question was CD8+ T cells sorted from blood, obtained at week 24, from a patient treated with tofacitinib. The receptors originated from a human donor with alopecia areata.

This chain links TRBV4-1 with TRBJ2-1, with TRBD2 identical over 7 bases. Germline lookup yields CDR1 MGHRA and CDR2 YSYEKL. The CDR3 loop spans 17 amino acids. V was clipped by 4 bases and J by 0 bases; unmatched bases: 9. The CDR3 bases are TGCGCCAGCAGCCGAACACTAGCGCAGAGCTCCTACAATGAGCAGTTCTTC. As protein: CASSRTLAQSSYNEQFF.

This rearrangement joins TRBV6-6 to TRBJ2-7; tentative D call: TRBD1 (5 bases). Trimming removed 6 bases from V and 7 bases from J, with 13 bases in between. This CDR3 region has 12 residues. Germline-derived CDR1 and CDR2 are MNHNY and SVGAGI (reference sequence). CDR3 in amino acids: CASRYAYREQYF. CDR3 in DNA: TGTGCCAGCAGGTACGCTTACAGGGAGCAGTACTTC.

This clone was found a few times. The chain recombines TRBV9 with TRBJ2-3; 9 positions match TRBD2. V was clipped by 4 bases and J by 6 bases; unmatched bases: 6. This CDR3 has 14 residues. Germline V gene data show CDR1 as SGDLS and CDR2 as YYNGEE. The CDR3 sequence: CASSSGTSLDTQYF. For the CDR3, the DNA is TGTGCCAGCAGCTCCGGGACTAGCCTTGATACGCAGTATTTT. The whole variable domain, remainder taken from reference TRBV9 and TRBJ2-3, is DSGVTQTPKHLITATGQRVTLRCSPRSGDLSVYWYQQSLDQGLQFLIQYYNGEERAKGNILERFSAQQFPDLHSELNLSSLELGDSALYFCASSSGTSLDTQYFGPGTRLTVL.

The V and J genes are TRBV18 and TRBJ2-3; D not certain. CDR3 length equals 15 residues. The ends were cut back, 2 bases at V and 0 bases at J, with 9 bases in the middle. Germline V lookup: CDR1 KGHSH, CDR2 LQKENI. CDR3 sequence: CASSPSASSTDTQYF. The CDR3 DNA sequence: TGTGCCAGCTCACCATCAGCGTCTAGCACAGATACGCAGTATTTT.

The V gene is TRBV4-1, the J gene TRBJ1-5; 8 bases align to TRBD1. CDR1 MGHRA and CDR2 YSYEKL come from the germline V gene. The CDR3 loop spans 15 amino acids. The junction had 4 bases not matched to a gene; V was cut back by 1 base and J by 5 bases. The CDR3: CASSQGWTGYQPQHF. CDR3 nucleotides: TGCGCCAGCAGCCAAGGGTGGACAGGGTATCAGCCCCAGCATTTT.